This TCR beta chain was sequenced in a study of blood T cell repertoires in COVID-19. The CDR3 length is 11 residues. Germline values: CDR1 DFQATT, CDR2 SNEGSKA (reference sequence). Trimming took off 3 bases at V and 5 bases at J, with 7 bases between the two ends. Researchers sorted participants into cohorts using their self-reported clinical history. Libraries were prepared by immunoSEQ multiplex PCR; TCRdb keeps only in-frame clonotypes and omits some of them. The sample lists 310,000 or so clones, 85% to 90% occurring once. This rearrangement joins TRBV20-1 to TRBJ1-2; D gene uncertain. The sample comprised PBMCs or T cells enriched from blood (not recorded which). This TCR was sampled from a woman under 30 with acute COVID-19. CDR3 in amino acids: CSASGGYGYTF. The CDR3 DNA follows: TGCAGTGCTAGTGGCGGATATGGCTACACCTTC.